The 14 T cell receptor beta chains reported below all come from one sample, sequenced in a study of regulatory T cells in long-lasting Graves disease. Sequencing libraries for TCR beta were prepared with iRepertoire HTBI primers and Arm-PCR of CDR3 regions. MiXCR was run by TCRdb on the multiplex PCR reads, yielding one entry per CDR3 protein. The table lists about 430,000 distinct CDR3 sequences, roughly 23% of them singletons. Noted time point: persistent/refractory GD, antithyroid drugs over 5 years with positive TRAb. With RNA extracted from PBMCs as input, the TCR library was made. The material was peripheral blood mononuclear cells (PBMCs), obtained when the disease was refractory, from a patient treated with antithyroid drugs. All receptors come from a female donor with Graves disease.

In its sample, this clonotype was seen once. This rearrangement joins TRBV28 to TRBJ1-5; D is possibly TRBD1 (6 bases). V dropped 6 bases and J dropped 1 base, with 19 bases sitting between them. The CDR3 is 17 amino acids. Germline CDR1 reads MDHEN; CDR2 reads SYDVKM. CDR3 sequence (DNA): TGTGCCAGCAGCCCTACAGCGGGGGGCTCCAGCAATCAGCCCCAGCATTTT. Amino acid sequence: CASSPTAGGSSNQPQHF.

The chain has TRBV12-3 or TRBV12-4 and TRBJ1-2; weak D call: TRBD1 (5 bases). V dropped 9 bases and J dropped 5 bases, with 19 bases sitting between them. CDR3 length: 14 residues. In nucleotides, the CDR3 is TGTGCCAGTTCACGGGGACGGCCTCCGTATGGCTACACCTTC. This codes for CASSRGRPPYGYTF.

The chain's CDR3 is CASSLDGGWYEQYF. The CDR3 coding sequence is TGCGCCAGCAGCTTGGATGGGGGGTGGTACGAGCAGTACTTC. The genes are TRBV5-1 and TRBJ2-7; D might be TRBD2 (6 bases). This CDR3 contains 14 residues. Germline V CDR1 and CDR2: SGHRS, YFSETQ. Trimming stripped 0 bases from V and 4 bases from J, with 11 bases between.

This clonotype was observed many times. The chain employs TRBV27 and TRBJ2-2, with D hard to call. V dropped 5 bases and J dropped 7 bases, with 20 bases sitting between them. CDR3 length: 16 amino acids. Germline V gives CDR1 MNHEY, CDR2 SMNVEV (reference sequence). The CDR3 is CASSPTLSRASGELFF. DNA of the CDR3: TGTGCCAGCAGTCCCACTCTGAGTCGCGCGAGCGGGGAGCTGTTTTTT.

Concerning this clonotype: A single base separates this from a much larger clone, so it may be a read error. This chain uses TRBV6-1 with TRBJ1-2; 11 bases align to TRBD1. CDR1 is MNHNS and CDR2 is SASEGT in the germline V gene. With V trimmed by 6 bases and J by 5 bases, 11 bases remained unmatched. This CDR3 has 16 residues. CDR3 sequence reads: CASRLGTGGFGYGYTF. In DNA form, the CDR3 reads TGTGCCAGCAGATTAGGGACAGGGGGTTTTGGTTATGGCTACACCTTC.

This clonotype was seen a handful of times. V and J are TRBV4-1 and TRBJ1-1; 7 nucleotides align to TRBD1. V lost 4 bases to trimming and J lost 7 bases; unmatched junction nucleotides: 3. Germline V gives CDR1 MGHRA, CDR2 YSYEKL. This CDR3 spans 12 amino acids. The chain's CDR3 is CASSLTGFEAFF. The CDR3 DNA reads TGCGCCAGCAGCCTGACAGGGTTTGAAGCTTTCTTT.

This clonotype was recorded at least ten times. The chain combines TRBV20-1 with TRBJ1-5, with D unresolved. Germline V CDR1 and CDR2: DFQATT, SNEGSKA (reference sequence). Trimming removed 0 bases from V and 4 bases from J, with 16 bases in between. This CDR3 region has 16 residues. The CDR3 loop is CSAREMTRQANQPQHF. The CDR3 region has the DNA TGCAGTGCTAGAGAAATGACAAGGCAGGCGAATCAGCCCCAGCATTTT.

Details on this clonotype: A far larger clone is just one base off, so this is likely a read error. It is likely a read error, because the conserved phenylalanine at the end of the CDR3 is missing. This rearrangement joins TRBV6-2 or TRBV6-3 to TRBJ1-2; D unresolved. Germline V gives CDR1 MNHEY, CDR2 SVGEGT. The CDR3 sequence is 12 residues long. V lost 6 bases to trimming and J lost 2 bases, with 7 bases between them. In nucleotides, the CDR3 is TGTGCCAGCAGGGACGAAAACTATGGCTACACCCTC. Translating it yields CASRDENYGYTL.

As regards this clonotype: The CDR3 does not end in the conserved phenylalanine or tryptophan, so this is likely a read error. The chain carries TRBV2 and TRBJ2-6; D is uncertain. V lost 6 bases to trimming and J lost 0 bases, with 12 bases between them. CDR1 is SNHLY, CDR2 FYNNEI, per germline. The CDR3 is 16 residues long. CDR3 DNA: TGTGCCAGCAGCCAAGGGATTCTCTCTGGGGCCAACGTCCTGACTCTC. It encodes CASSQGILSGANVLTL.

The chain has TRBV9 and TRBJ2-1; 13 bases line up with TRBD2. The trim removed 2 bases at V and 10 bases at J, leaving 9 bases unmatched. Germline V gene lookup returns CDR1 SGDLS and CDR2 YYNGEE. This CDR3 spans 16 amino acids. In DNA form, the CDR3 reads TGTGCCAGCAGCGTGGCCGGGACTAGCGGGACCAAGGAGCAGTTCTTC. Its translation: CASSVAGTSGTKEQFF.

On this clonotype: A clone one base away is much larger, so this may be a read error. This chain uses TRBV6-1 with TRBJ1-1; D not resolved. The CDR3 length is 14 residues. Per the germline V gene, CDR1 is MNHNS and CDR2 is SASEGT. With 11 bases removed from V and 4 bases from J, the gap between germline ends came to 20 bases. CDR3 nucleotide sequence: TGTGCCGCCGCTCCCTTGGGCTCGGTCACTGAAGCTTTCTTT. It encodes CAAAPLGSVTEAFF.

This clonotype was seen a handful of times. J is TRBJ1-5 and V is TRBV20-1; D is ambiguous. The CDR3 contains 13 residues. The germline V gene encodes CDR1 DFQATT and CDR2 SNEGSKA (reference sequence). Trimming left V 3 bases short and J 1 base short, with 7 bases between. The CDR3 here is CSARAQSNQPQHF. CDR3 sequence (DNA): TGCAGTGCTAGGGCCCAGAGCAATCAGCCCCAGCATTTT.

V usage is TRBV7-9 and J usage is TRBJ2-1, with D hard to call. This CDR3 spans 14 amino acids. The V gene's germline CDR1 is SEHNR and CDR2 FQNEAQ (reference sequence). Deletions cut 3 bases from V and 9 bases from J, with 15 bases between. The CDR3: CASSFPQARSEQFF. The CDR3 DNA follows: TGTGCCAGCAGCTTTCCCCAGGCGCGCAGTGAGCAGTTCTTC.

This rearrangement joins TRBV18 to TRBJ1-6; D remains unclear. Per germline, CDR1 KGHSH and CDR2 LQKENI. Trimming removed 2 bases from V and 6 bases from J, with 5 bases in between. CDR3 size: 13 residues. As DNA, the CDR3 is TGTGCCAGCTCACCAATGGGTAATTCACCCCTCCACTTT. Its translation: CASSPMGNSPLHF.